This TCR beta chain was sequenced in a study of graft-versus-host responses after intestinal transplantation. Broader study findings: Declines in HvG clones occurring early post-transplant were associated with peak circulating GvH clone levels. Detected in recipient marrow were GvH clones, some of which were first observed in ileum or blood.

Measured with immunoSEQ multiplex PCR; TCRdb has only the in-frame clones, and not every one. The sample carries approximately 94,000 clones, over 75% recorded once. Germline-derived CDR1 and CDR2 are SGHDT and YYEEEE. The CDR3 is 14 residues long. J was trimmed by 6 bases and V by 4 bases; bases with no gene match: 2. A word on this clone: Antigen specificity is unknown. Other DNA variants within this sample encode the same CDR3.

The material was unstimulated CD4+ T cells sorted from spleen or lymph node cells, obtained before transplant. This sequence was found in a human donor who was the organ donor for an intestinal transplant. The chain has TRBV5-6 and TRBJ1-6; 9 bases agree with TRBD1. The CDR3 sequence: CASSLTGGNSPLHF. The CDR3 bases are TGTGCCAGCAGCCTGACAGGGGGTAATTCACCCCTCCACTTT.